This T cell receptor beta chain was sequenced during a study of blood T cells in healthy people across ages. A second PCR, run for about 6 to 11 cycles, used a sample-barcoded 5' primer plus a J-beta primer mix. A single record per CDR3 protein comes from TCRdb applying MiXCR to the 5' RACE reads. The table shows approximately 800,000 distinct CDR3 sequences, with 20% to 30% occurring only once. The CDR3 is 14 amino acids. The germline V and J ends were trimmed by 4 bases and 1 base, with 10 bases remaining between them. Germline V gene sequence: CDR1 SNHLY, CDR2 FYNNEI. These data also formed part of another study, on T cells of mothers and their children.

The source material was blood. This TCR was recovered from a boy between 10 and 17 years old in good health. The chain uses TRBV2 and TRBJ1-2, with D hard to call. CDR3 loop: CASSGPGDNYGYTF. Here the CDR3 DNA reads TGTGCCAGCAGTGGACCAGGCGATAACTATGGCTACACCTTC.